These T cell receptor beta chains were read from a single sample in a study of cytotoxic CD8 clonotypes in ibrutinib-treated CLL. Sequencing used immunoSEQ multiplex PCR; TCRdb keeps in-frame clones, though not all of them. The top ten hold around 18% of the sample, which has around 33,000 clones, 45% to 50% seen once. Source: PBMCs, taken before ibrutinib treatment. The receptor source for this set is a human donor with chronic lymphocytic leukemia. The CDR3 runs from the conserved cysteine through the conserved F or W. Fields, in order: J gene, V gene, D gene, clone size, CDR3 protein, CDR3 DNA. A D gene is named only where the DNA matches it firmly. Rows may omit the clone size; those that give it use once, few, many or a size class.

j_gene: TRBJ2-5; v_gene: TRBV7-2; d_gene: TRBD2; abundance: few; CDR3aa: CASSLVIAGGQETQYF; CDR3nt: TGTGCCAGCAGCTTAGTGATAGCGGGGGGGCAAGAGACCCAGTACTTC
j_gene: TRBJ2-2; v_gene: TRBV11-3; d_gene: TRBD2; abundance: few; CDR3aa: CASSLGRGDTGELFF; CDR3nt: TGTGCCAGCAGCCTGGGCCGGGGGGACACCGGGGAGCTGTTTTTT
j_gene: TRBJ2-5; v_gene: TRBV11-3; d_gene: TRBD2; abundance: NA; CDR3aa: CASSLGRGVETQYF; CDR3nt: TGTGCCAGCAGCTTGGGACGGGGGGTGGAGACCCAGTACTTC
j_gene: TRBJ2-5; v_gene: TRBV4-1; d_gene: NA; abundance: NA; CDR3aa: CASSHRATQETQYF; CDR3nt: TGCGCCAGCAGCCATCGAGCGACGCAAGAGACCCAGTACTTC
j_gene: TRBJ1-5; v_gene: TRBV19; d_gene: NA; abundance: few; CDR3aa: CASSIEAGWRGPQHF; CDR3nt: TGTGCCAGTAGTATCGAGGCAGGGTGGCGGGGGCCCCAGCATTTT
j_gene: TRBJ2-1; v_gene: TRBV2; d_gene: TRBD2; abundance: NA; CDR3aa: CASSDLAGEYNEQFF; CDR3nt: TGTGCCAGCAGTGACCTAGCGGGGGAGTACAATGAGCAGTTCTTC
j_gene: TRBJ2-7; v_gene: TRBV6-5; d_gene: NA; abundance: few; CDR3aa: CASSSGTTRGFHEQYF; CDR3nt: TGTGCCAGCAGTTCGGGGACGACAAGGGGGTTCCACGAGCAGTACTTC
j_gene: TRBJ1-1; v_gene: TRBV7-2; d_gene: NA; abundance: few; CDR3aa: CASSPTRTEAFF; CDR3nt: TGTGCCAGCAGCCCAACAAGGACTGAAGCTTTCTTT
j_gene: TRBJ1-2; v_gene: TRBV5-4; d_gene: NA; abundance: NA; CDR3aa: CASSPRSGDSGYTF; CDR3nt: TGTGCCAGCAGCCCCCGGAGCGGCGACAGTGGCTACACCTTC
j_gene: TRBJ1-5; v_gene: TRBV2; d_gene: NA; abundance: few; CDR3aa: CASSPGISNQPQHF; CDR3nt: TGTGCCAGCAGTCCTGGTATTAGCAATCAGCCCCAGCATTTT
j_gene: TRBJ1-2; v_gene: TRBV29-1; d_gene: TRBD1; abundance: NA; CDR3aa: CSLGQSYGYTF; CDR3nt: TGCAGCCTGGGACAGAGCTATGGCTACACCTTC
j_gene: TRBJ2-3; v_gene: TRBV6-6; d_gene: TRBD1; abundance: NA; CDR3aa: CASSSLEGAFTDTQYF; CDR3nt: TGTGCCAGCAGTTCCCTTGAGGGGGCCTTCACAGATACGCAGTATTTT
j_gene: TRBJ1-4; v_gene: TRBV5-1; d_gene: NA; abundance: NA; CDR3aa: CASSLVGGSEKLFF; CDR3nt: TGCGCCAGCAGCCTGGTTGGTGGTAGTGAAAAACTGTTTTTT
j_gene: TRBJ2-7; v_gene: TRBV5-1; d_gene: NA; abundance: NA; CDR3aa: CASSFSGNAYEQYF; CDR3nt: TGCGCCAGCAGCTTCTCAGGAAACGCCTACGAGCAGTACTTC
j_gene: TRBJ1-5; v_gene: TRBV5-4; d_gene: NA; abundance: NA; CDR3aa: CASSQTPPRGNQPQHF; CDR3nt: TGTGCCAGCAGCCAGACCCCTCCAAGGGGCAATCAGCCCCAGCATTTT
j_gene: TRBJ1-1; v_gene: TRBV5-1; d_gene: NA; abundance: few; CDR3aa: CASSLAAKTGLDTEAFF; CDR3nt: TGCGCCAGCAGCTTGGCCGCTAAAACAGGGCTAGACACTGAAGCTTTCTTT
j_gene: TRBJ1-6; v_gene: TRBV10-2; d_gene: NA; abundance: NA; CDR3aa: CASRDSPHSPLHF; CDR3nt: TGCGCCAGCAGGGACAGTCCTCATTCACCCCTCCACTTT
j_gene: TRBJ1-6; v_gene: TRBV9; d_gene: NA; abundance: NA; CDR3aa: CASSVAGTPRSPLHF; CDR3nt: TGTGCCAGCAGCGTAGCCGGAACCCCGAGGTCACCCCTCCACTTT
j_gene: TRBJ1-6; v_gene: TRBV6-1; d_gene: NA; abundance: NA; CDR3aa: CASTAGWDSPLHF; CDR3nt: TGTGCCAGCACGGCAGGCTGGGATTCACCCCTCCACTTT
j_gene: TRBJ2-3; v_gene: TRBV7-2; d_gene: NA; abundance: NA; CDR3aa: CASRSGGASTDTQYF; CDR3nt: TGTGCCAGCAGATCGGGGGGCGCTAGCACAGATACGCAGTATTTT
j_gene: TRBJ1-1; v_gene: TRBV2; d_gene: NA; abundance: NA; CDR3aa: CASSDRRQTNTEAFF; CDR3nt: TGTGCCAGCAGTGATCGGAGACAAACGAACACTGAAGCTTTCTTT
j_gene: TRBJ1-5; v_gene: TRBV10-2; d_gene: NA; abundance: NA; CDR3aa: CASSESAGRQPQHF; CDR3nt: TGCGCCAGCAGTGAGTCGGCGGGTCGCCAGCCCCAGCATTTT
j_gene: TRBJ2-7; v_gene: TRBV9; d_gene: TRBD1; abundance: once; CDR3aa: CASSATGGKSYEQYF; CDR3nt: TGTGCCAGCAGCGCCACAGGGGGGAAATCCTACGAGCAGTACTTC
j_gene: TRBJ2-5; v_gene: TRBV18; d_gene: NA; abundance: NA; CDR3aa: CASSPGTQETQYF; CDR3nt: TGTGCCAGCTCACCGGGGACACAAGAGACCCAGTACTTC
j_gene: TRBJ2-1; v_gene: TRBV9; d_gene: NA; abundance: NA; CDR3aa: CASSVDFGKYEQFF; CDR3nt: TGTGCCAGCAGCGTAGACTTCGGCAAATATGAGCAGTTCTTC
j_gene: TRBJ1-1; v_gene: TRBV5-1; d_gene: NA; abundance: NA; CDR3aa: CASSFGGGYTEAFF; CDR3nt: TGCGCCAGCAGCTTCGGGGGCGGATACACTGAAGCTTTCTTT
j_gene: TRBJ2-3; v_gene: TRBV9; d_gene: TRBD2; abundance: NA; CDR3aa: CASSDGGLDTDTQYF; CDR3nt: TGTGCCAGCAGCGATGGGGGACTAGACACAGATACGCAGTATTTT
j_gene: TRBJ2-3; v_gene: TRBV11-1; d_gene: TRBD2; abundance: once; CDR3aa: CASSLESGGAIDTQYF; CDR3nt: TGTGCCAGCAGCTTAGAAAGCGGGGGGGCCATAGATACGCAGTATTTT
j_gene: TRBJ1-5; v_gene: TRBV4-2; d_gene: TRBD1; abundance: once; CDR3aa: CASSQMGTGGQPQHF; CDR3nt: TGTGCCAGCAGCCAGATGGGGACAGGGGGTCAGCCCCAGCATTTT